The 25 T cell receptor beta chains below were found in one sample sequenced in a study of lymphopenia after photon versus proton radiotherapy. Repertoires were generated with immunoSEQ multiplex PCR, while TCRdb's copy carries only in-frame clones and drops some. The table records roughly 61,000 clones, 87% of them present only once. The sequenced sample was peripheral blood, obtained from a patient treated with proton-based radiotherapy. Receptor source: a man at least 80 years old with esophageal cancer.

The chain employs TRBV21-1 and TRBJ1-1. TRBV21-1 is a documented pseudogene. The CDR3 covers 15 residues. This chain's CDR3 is CASSKKVRENTEAFF. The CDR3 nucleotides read TGTGCCAGCAGCAAAAAGGTTCGGGAGAACACTGAAGCTTTCTTT.

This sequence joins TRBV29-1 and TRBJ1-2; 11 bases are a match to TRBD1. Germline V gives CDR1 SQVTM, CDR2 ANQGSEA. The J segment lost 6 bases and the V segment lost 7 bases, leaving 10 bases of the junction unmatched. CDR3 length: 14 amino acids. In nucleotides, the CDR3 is TGCAGCGCTGCAACGGGGACAGGGGGGCATGGCTACACCTTC. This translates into CSAATGTGGHGYTF.

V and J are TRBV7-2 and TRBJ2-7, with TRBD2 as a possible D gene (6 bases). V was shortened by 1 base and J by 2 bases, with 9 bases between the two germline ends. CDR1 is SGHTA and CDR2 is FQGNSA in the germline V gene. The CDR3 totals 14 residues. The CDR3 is CASSLDGGTYEQYF. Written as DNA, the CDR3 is TGTGCCAGCAGCTTAGACGGGGGAACCTACGAGCAGTACTTC.

The chain's CDR3 is CASSPLDEQFF. The CDR3 DNA sequence: TGTGCCAGCAGTCCACTGGATGAGCAGTTCTTC. The V gene is TRBV6-6, the J gene TRBJ2-1; no clear D. The CDR3 sequence is 11 residues long. Looked up from germline, CDR1 is MNHNY and CDR2 is SVGAGI (reference sequence). V shed 5 bases and J shed 8 bases, with 7 bases lying between them.

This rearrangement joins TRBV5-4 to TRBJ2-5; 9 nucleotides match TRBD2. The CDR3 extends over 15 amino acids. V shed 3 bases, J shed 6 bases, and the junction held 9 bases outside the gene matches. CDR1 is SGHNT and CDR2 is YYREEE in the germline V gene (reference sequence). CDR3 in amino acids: CASSSRTSEVQTQYF. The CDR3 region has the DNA TGTGCCAGCAGCTCCCGGACTAGCGAGGTGCAGACCCAGTACTTC.

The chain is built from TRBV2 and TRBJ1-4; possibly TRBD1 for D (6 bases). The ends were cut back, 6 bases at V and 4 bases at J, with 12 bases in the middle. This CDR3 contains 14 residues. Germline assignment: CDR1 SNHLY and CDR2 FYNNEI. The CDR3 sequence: CASREDSYNEKLFF. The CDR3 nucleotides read TGTGCCAGCAGAGAGGACAGCTATAATGAAAAACTGTTTTTT. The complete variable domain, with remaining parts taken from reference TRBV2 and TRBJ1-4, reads EPEVTQTPSHQVTQMGQEVILRCVPISNHLYFYWYRQILGQKVEFLVSFYNNEISEKSEIFDDQFSVERPDGSNFTLKIRSTKLEDSAMYFCASREDSYNEKLFFGSGTQLSVL.

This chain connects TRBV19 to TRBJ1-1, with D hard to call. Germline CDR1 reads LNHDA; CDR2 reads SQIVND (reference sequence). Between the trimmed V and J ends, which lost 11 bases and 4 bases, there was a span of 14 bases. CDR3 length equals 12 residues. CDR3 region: CASYSRVTEAFF. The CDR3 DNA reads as TGTGCCTCTTATTCTCGGGTCACTGAAGCTTTCTTT.

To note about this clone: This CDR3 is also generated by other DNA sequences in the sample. As DNA, the CDR3 is TGCGCCAGCAGCTTGGCGGGCAGCAATCAGCCCCAGCATTTT. Translating gives CASSLAGSNQPQHF. The V call is TRBV5-1, the J call TRBJ1-5; unclear D gene. Germline CDR1 and CDR2: SGHRS and YFSETQ. V was shortened by 0 bases and J by 1 base, with 5 bases between the two germline ends. The CDR3 spans 14 residues.

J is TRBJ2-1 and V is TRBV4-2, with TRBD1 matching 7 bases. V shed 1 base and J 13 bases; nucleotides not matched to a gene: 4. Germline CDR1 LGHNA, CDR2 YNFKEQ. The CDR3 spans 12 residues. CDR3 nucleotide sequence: TGTGCCAGCAGCCAAGCCCGGGACAGCCAGTTCTTC. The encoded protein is CASSQARDSQFF.

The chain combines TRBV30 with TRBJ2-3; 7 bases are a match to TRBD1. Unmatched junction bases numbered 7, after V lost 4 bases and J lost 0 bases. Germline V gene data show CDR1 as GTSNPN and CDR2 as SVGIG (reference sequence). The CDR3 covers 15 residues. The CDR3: CAWTKGARSTDTQYF. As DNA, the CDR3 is TGTGCCTGGACCAAGGGGGCGCGAAGCACAGATACGCAGTATTTT. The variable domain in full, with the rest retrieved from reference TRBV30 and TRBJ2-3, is SQTIHQWPATLVQPVGSPLSLECTVEGTSNPNLYWYRQAAGRGLQLLFYSVGIGQISSEVPQNLSASRPQDRQFILSSKKLLLSDSGFYLCAWTKGARSTDTQYFGPGTRLTVL.

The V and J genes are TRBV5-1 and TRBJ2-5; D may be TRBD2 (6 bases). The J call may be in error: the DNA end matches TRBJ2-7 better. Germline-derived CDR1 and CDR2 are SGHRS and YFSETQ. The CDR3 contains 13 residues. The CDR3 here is CASSRVGGYEQYF. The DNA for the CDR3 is TGCGCCAGCAGCCGCGTTGGAGGGTACGAGCAGTACTTC.

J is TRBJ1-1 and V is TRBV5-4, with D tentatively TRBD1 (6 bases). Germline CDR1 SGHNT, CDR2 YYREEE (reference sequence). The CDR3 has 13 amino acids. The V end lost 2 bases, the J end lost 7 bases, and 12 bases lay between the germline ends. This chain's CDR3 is CASSFGGRVEAFF. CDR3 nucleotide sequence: TGTGCCAGCAGCTTTGGGGGCCGGGTTGAAGCTTTCTTT. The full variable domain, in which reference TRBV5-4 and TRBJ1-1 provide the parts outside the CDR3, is ETGVTQSPTHLIKTRGQQVTLRCSSQSGHNTVSWYQQALGQGPQFIFQYYREEENGRGNFPPRFSGLQFPNYSSELNVNALELDDSALYLCASSFGGRVEAFFGQGTRLTVV.

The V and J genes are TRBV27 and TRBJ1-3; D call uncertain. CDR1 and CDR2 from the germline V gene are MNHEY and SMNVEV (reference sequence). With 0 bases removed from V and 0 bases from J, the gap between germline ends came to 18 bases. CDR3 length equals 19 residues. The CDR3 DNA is TGTGCCAGCAGTTTATCCTCTCCCATTCGGGGTCGCTCTGGAAACACCATATATTTT. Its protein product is CASSLSSPIRGRSGNTIYF.

The CDR3 coding sequence is TGTGCCAGCAGTGAGACGGGGATTCCGCAGTATTTT. It specifies CASSETGIPQYF. The chain is built from TRBV2 and TRBJ2-3; tentative D call: TRBD2 (5 bases). This CDR3 spans 12 amino acids. Per the germline V gene, CDR1 is SNHLY and CDR2 is FYNNEI. V was pared by 3 bases and J by 10 bases, with 11 bases between.

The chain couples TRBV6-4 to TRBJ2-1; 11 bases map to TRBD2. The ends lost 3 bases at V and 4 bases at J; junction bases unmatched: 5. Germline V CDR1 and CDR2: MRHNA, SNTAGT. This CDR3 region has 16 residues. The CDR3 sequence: CASSEEGTSGYNEQFF. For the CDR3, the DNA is TGTGCCAGCAGTGAAGAAGGGACTAGCGGTTACAATGAGCAGTTCTTC.

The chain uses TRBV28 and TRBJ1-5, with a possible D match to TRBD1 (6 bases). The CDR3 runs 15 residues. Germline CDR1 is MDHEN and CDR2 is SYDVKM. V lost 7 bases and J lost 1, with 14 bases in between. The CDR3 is CASTQDSLSNQPQHF. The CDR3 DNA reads TGTGCCAGCACTCAGGACAGCTTGAGCAATCAGCCCCAGCATTTT.

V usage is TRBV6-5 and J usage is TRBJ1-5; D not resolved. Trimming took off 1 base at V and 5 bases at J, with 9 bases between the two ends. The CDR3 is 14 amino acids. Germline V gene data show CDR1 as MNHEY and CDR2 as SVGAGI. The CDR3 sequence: CASSYYGEDQPQHF. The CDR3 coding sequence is TGTGCCAGCAGTTACTACGGGGAAGATCAGCCCCAGCATTTT.

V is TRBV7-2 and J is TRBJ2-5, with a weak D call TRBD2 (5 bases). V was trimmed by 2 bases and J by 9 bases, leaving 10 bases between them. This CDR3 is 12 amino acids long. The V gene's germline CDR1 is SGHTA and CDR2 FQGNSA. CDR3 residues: CASSLSSTPQYF. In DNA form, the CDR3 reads TGTGCCAGCAGCTTATCTAGCACCCCCCAGTACTTC.

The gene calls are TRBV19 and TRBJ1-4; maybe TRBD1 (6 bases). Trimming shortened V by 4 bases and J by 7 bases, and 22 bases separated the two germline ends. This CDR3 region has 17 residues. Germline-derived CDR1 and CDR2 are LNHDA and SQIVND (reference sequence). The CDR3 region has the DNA TGTGCCAGTAGTACCCTTTTAGGGGGGCGATCCAGTGAAAAACTGTTTTTT. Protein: CASSTLLGGRSSEKLFF.

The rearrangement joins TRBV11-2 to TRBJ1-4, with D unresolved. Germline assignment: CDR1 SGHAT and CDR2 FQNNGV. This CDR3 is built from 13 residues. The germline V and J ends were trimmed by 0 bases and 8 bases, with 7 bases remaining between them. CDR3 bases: TGTGCCAGCAGCTTAGATCTCCAGGAAAAACTGTTTTTT. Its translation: CASSLDLQEKLFF.

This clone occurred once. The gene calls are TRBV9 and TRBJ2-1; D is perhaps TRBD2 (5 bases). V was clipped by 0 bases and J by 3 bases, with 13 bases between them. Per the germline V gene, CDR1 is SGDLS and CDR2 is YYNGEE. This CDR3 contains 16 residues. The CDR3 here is CASSVGRGVSYNEQFF. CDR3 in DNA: TGTGCCAGCAGCGTAGGTCGGGGAGTCAGCTACAATGAGCAGTTCTTC.

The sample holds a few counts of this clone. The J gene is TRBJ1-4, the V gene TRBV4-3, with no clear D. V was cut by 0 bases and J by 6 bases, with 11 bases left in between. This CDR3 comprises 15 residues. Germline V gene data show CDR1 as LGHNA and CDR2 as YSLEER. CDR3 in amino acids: CASSQDARLDEKLFF. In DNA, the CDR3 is TGCGCCAGCAGCCAAGATGCCAGGCTGGATGAAAAACTGTTTTTT.

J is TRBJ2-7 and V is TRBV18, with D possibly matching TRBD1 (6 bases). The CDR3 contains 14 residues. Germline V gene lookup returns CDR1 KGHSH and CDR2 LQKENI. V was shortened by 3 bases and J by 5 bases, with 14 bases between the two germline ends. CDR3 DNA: TGTGCCAGCTCACCTACGGGCAGGGGCCACGAGCAGTACTTC. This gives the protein CASSPTGRGHEQYF.

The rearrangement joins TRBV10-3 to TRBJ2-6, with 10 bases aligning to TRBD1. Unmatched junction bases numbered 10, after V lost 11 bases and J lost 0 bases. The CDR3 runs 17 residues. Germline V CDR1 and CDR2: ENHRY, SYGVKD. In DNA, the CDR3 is TGTGCCGTAACCCCGGGACAGGGGATCTCTGGGGCCAACGTCCTGACTTTC. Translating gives CAVTPGQGISGANVLTF.

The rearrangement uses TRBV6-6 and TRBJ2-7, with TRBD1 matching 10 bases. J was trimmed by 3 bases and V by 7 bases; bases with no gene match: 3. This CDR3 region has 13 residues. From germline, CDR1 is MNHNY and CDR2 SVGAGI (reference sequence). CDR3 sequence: CASTRDRGYEQYF. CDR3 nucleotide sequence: TGTGCCAGCACCCGGGACAGGGGCTACGAGCAGTACTTC.